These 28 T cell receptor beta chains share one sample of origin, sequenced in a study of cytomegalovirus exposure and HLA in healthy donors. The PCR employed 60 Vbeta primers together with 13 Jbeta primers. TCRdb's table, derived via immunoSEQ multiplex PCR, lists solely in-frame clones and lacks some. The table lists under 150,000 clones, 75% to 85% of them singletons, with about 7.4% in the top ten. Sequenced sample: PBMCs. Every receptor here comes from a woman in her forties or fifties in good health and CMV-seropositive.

CDR3 DNA sequence: TGTGCCAGCAGTTTCTTGGCGGCAGGACACTACGAGCAGTACTTC. Protein sequence: CASSFLAAGHYEQYF. The chain is built from TRBV27 and TRBJ2-7; TRBD1 might be the D (5 bases). The CDR3 covers 15 residues. The germline V gene has CDR1 MNHEY and CDR2 SMNVEV (reference sequence). Trimming stripped 3 bases from V and 3 bases from J, with 15 bases between.

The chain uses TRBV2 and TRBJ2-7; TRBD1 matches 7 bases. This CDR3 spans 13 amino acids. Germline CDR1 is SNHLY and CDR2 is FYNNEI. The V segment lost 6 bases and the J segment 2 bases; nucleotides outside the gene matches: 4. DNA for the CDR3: TGTGCCAGCAGGACAGGGCCGACCTACGAGCAGTACTTC. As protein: CASRTGPTYEQYF.

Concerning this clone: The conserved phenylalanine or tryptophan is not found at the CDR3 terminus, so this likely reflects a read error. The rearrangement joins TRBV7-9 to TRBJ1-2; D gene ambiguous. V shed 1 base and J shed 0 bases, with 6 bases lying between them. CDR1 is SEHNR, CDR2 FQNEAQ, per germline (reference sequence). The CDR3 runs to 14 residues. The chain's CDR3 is CASSLVAANYGYTL. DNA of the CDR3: TGTGCCAGCAGCTTAGTGGCAGCTAACTATGGCTACACCCTC.

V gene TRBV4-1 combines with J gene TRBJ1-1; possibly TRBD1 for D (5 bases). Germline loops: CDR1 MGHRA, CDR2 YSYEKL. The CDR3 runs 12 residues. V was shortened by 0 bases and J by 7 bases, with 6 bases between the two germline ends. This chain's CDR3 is CASSQDRVEAFF. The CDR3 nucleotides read TGCGCCAGCAGCCAAGACAGGGTTGAAGCTTTCTTT.

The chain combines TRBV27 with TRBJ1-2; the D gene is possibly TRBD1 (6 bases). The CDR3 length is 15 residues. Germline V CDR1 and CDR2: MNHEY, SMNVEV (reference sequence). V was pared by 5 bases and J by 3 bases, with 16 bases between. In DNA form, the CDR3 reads TGTGCCAGCAGTCCCCGACAGGTTTTAGACTATGGCTACACCTTC. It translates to CASSPRQVLDYGYTF.

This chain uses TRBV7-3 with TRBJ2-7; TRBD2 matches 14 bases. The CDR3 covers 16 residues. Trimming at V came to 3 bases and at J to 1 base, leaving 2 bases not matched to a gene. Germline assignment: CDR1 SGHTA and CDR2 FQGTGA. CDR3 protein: CASSLRTSGGSYEQYF. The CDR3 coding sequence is TGTGCCAGCAGCTTGAGGACTAGCGGGGGGTCCTACGAGCAGTACTTC.

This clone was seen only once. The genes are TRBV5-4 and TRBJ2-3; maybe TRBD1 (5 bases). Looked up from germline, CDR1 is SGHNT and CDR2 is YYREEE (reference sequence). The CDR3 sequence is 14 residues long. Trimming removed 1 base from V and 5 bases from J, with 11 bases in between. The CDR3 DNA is TGTGCCAGCAGCTTGACAGGTAGAGAAGATACGCAGTATTTT. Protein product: CASSLTGREDTQYF. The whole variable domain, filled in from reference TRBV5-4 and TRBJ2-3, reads ETGVTQSPTHLIKTRGQQVTLRCSSQSGHNTVSWYQQALGQGPQFIFQYYREEENGRGNFPPRFSGLQFPNYSSELNVNALELDDSALYLCASSLTGREDTQYFGPGTRLTVL.

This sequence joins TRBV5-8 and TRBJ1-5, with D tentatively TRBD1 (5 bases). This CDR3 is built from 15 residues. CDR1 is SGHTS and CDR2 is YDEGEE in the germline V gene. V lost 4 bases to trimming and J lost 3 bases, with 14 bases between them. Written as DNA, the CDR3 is TGTGCCAGCAGCCCGGCGTGGGGCTCCAATCAGCCCCAGCATTTT. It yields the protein CASSPAWGSNQPQHF.

The CDR3 loop reads CASRTSGSYNEQFF. CDR3 nucleotides: TGCGCCAGCAGGACTAGCGGGAGTTACAATGAGCAGTTCTTC. The chain carries TRBV10-2 and TRBJ2-1, with 12 nucleotides matching TRBD2. V dropped 6 bases and J dropped 4; count of bases not matched to a gene: 1. The germline V gene has CDR1 WSHSY and CDR2 SAAADI. The CDR3 length is 14 residues.

This chain's CDR3 is CASSQTGLETQYF. The CDR3 DNA reads as TGCGCCAGCAGCCAGACAGGGTTAGAGACCCAGTACTTC. The rearrangement links TRBV4-1 to TRBJ2-5, with TRBD1 identical over 7 bases. Germline V CDR1 and CDR2: MGHRA, YSYEKL. V dropped 3 bases and J dropped 4; count of bases not matched to a gene: 2. The CDR3 extends over 13 amino acids.

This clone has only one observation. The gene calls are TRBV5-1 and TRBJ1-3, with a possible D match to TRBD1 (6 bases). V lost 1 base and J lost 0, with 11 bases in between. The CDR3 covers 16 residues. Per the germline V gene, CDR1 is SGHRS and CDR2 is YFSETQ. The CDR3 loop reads CASSLTGPSSGNTIYF. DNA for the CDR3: TGCGCCAGCAGCTTGACAGGGCCGAGCTCTGGAAACACCATATATTTT.

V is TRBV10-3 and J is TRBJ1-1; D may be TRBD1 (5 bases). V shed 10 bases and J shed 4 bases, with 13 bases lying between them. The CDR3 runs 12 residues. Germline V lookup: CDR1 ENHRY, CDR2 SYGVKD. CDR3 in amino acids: CATGGVGTEAFF. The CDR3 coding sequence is TGTGCCACGGGAGGGGTAGGCACTGAAGCTTTCTTT.

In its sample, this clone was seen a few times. The CDR3 sequence: CASTRDTNYGYTF. CDR3 in DNA: TGTGCCAGCACCCGGGACACGAACTATGGCTACACCTTC. The rearrangement joins TRBV2 to TRBJ1-2, with D tentatively TRBD1 (6 bases). Trimming removed 7 bases from V and 2 bases from J, with 11 bases in between. CDR1 and CDR2 from the germline V gene are SNHLY and FYNNEI. The CDR3 extends over 13 amino acids.

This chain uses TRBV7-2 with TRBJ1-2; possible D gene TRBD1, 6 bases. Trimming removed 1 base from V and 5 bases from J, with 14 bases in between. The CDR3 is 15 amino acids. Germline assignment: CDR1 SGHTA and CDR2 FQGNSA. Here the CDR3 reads CASSLGGGRGYGYTF. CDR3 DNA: TGTGCCAGCAGCTTAGGGGGGGGCAGGGGTTATGGCTACACCTTC.

The CDR3 here is CASGSLLDGSVEQYF. CDR3 in DNA: TGTGCCAGCGGATCCCTTCTAGATGGGAGTGTCGAGCAGTACTTC. The chain has TRBV28 and TRBJ2-7; D perhaps matches TRBD2 (5 bases). Germline CDR1 is MDHEN and CDR2 is SYDVKM. Deletions cut 8 bases from V and 6 bases from J, with 23 bases between. This CDR3 has 15 residues.

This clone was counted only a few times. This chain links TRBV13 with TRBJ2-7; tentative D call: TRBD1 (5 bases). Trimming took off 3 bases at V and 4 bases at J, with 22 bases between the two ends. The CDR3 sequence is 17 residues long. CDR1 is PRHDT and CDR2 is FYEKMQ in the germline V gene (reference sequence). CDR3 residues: CASSFSTRVSGGYEQYF. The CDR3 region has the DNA TGTGCCAGCAGCTTTTCGACCAGGGTTTCAGGTGGTTACGAGCAGTACTTC.

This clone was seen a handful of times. CDR3 sequence (DNA): TGTGCCAGCAGGGACAGGGGGCACACCGGGGAGCTGTTTTTT. Protein product: CASRDRGHTGELFF. The V gene is TRBV6-4, the J gene TRBJ2-2; TRBD1 matches 11 bases. V lost 6 bases and J lost 3; bases outside the gene matches: 0. Germline CDR1 and CDR2: MRHNA and SNTAGT. This CDR3 contains 14 residues.

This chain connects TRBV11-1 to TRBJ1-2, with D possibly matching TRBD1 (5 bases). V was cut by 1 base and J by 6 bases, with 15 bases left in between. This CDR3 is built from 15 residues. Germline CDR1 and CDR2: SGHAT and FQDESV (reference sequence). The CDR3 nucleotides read TGTGCCAGCAGCTTAGTCGGCCAGGGCAGACATGGCTACACCTTC. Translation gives CASSLVGQGRHGYTF.

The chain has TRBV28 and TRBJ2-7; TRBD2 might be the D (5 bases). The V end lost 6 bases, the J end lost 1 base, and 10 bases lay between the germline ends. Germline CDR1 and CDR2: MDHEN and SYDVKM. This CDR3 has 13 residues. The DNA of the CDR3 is TGTGCCAGCAGGGGGAGACCGTCCTACGAGCAGTACTTC. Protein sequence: CASRGRPSYEQYF.

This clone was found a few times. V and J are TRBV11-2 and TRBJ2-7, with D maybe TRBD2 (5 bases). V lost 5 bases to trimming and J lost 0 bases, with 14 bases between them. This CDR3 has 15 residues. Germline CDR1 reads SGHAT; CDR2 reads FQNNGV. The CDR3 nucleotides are TGTGCCAGCAGCCTATCGGGAAGCGGCTCCTACGAGCAGTACTTC. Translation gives CASSLSGSGSYEQYF.

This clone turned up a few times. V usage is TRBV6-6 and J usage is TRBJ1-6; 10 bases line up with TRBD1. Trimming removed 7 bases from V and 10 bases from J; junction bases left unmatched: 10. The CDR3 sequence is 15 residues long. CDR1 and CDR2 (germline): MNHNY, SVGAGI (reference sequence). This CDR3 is CASTTTGGEVSPLHF. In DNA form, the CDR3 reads TGTGCCAGCACCACGACAGGGGGCGAGGTGTCACCCCTCCACTTT.

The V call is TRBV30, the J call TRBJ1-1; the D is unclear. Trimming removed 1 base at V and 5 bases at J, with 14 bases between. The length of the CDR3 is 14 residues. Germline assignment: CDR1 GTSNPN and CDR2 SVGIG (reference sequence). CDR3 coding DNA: TGTGCCTGGAGTGATGAGAATCGAATTACTGAAGCTTTCTTT. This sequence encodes CAWSDENRITEAFF.

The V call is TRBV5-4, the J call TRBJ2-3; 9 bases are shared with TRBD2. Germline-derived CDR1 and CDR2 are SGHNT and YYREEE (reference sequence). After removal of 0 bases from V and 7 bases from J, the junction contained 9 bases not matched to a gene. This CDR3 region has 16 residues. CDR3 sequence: CASSLGMREGPNTQYF. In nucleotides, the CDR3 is TGTGCCAGCAGCTTGGGTATGCGGGAGGGTCCAAATACGCAGTATTTT.

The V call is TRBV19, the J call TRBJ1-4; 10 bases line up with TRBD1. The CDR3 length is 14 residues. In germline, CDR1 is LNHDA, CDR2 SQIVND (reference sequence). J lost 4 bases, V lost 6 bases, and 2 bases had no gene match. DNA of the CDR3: TGTGCCAGTAGAAGGACAGGGGGTAATGAAAAACTGTTTTTT. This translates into CASRRTGGNEKLFF. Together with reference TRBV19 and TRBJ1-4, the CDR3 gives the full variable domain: DGGITQSPKYLFRKEGQNVTLSCEQNLNHDAMYWYRQDPGQGLRLIYYSQIVNDFQKGDIAEGYSVSREKKESFPLTVTSAQKNPTAFYLCASRRTGGNEKLFFGSGTQLSVL.

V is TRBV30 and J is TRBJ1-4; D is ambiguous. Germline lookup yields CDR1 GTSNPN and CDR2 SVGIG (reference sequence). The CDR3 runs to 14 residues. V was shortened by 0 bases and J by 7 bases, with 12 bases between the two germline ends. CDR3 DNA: TGTGCCTGGAGTGTAGCATCTACGGGTGAAAAACTGTTTTTT. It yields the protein CAWSVASTGEKLFF.

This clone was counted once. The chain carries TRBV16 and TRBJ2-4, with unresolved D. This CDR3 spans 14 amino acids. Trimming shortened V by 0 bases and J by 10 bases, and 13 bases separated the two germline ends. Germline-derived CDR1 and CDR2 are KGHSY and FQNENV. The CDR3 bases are TGTGCCAGCAGCCAATCTCCAGGTTCGGAAATTCAGTACTTC. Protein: CASSQSPGSEIQYF.

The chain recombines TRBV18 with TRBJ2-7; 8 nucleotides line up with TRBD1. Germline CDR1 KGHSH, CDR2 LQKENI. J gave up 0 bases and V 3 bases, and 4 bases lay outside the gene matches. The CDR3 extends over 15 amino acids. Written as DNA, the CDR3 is TGTGCCAGCTCACCGTCAGGGGGCTTCTCCTACGAGCAGTACTTC. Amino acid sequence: CASSPSGGFSYEQYF.

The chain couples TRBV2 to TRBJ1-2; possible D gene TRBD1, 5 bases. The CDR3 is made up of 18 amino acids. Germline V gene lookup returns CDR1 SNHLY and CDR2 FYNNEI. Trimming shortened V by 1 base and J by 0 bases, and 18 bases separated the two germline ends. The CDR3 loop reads CASSEGGGLPTSNYGYTF. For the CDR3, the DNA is TGTGCCAGCAGTGAAGGTGGGGGACTCCCAACCTCTAACTATGGCTACACCTTC.